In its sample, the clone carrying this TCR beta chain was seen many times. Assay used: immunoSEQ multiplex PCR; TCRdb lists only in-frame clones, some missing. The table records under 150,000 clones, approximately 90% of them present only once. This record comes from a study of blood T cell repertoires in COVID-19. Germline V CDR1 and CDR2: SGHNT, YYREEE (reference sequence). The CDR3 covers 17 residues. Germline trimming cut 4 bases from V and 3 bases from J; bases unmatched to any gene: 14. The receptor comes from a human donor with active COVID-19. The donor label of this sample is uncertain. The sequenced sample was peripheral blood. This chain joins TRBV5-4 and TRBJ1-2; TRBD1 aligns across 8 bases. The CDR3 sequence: CASSPGQGRRIDYGYTF. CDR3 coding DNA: TGTGCCAGCAGCCCAGGACAGGGAAGGAGGATCGACTATGGCTACACCTTC. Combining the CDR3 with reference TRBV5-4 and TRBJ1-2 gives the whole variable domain ETGVTQSPTHLIKTRGQQVTLRCSSQSGHNTVSWYQQALGQGPQFIFQYYREEENGRGNFPPRFSGLQFPNYSSELNVNALELDDSALYLCASSPGQGRRIDYGYTFGSGTRLTVV.